Each of the 16 T cell receptor beta chains below was sequenced from the same sample in a study of cytomegalovirus exposure and HLA in healthy donors. The repertoire was sequenced with immunoSEQ multiplex PCR; TCRdb's copy has only in-frame clones and lacks some. Counted here are around 170,000 clones, 85% occurring once; the ten biggest clones make up around a sixth. The sequencing sample was made of PBMCs. These receptors were obtained from a young man in good health and CMV-seropositive.

The chain links TRBV28 to TRBJ2-7; perhaps TRBD2 as D (6 bases). This CDR3 comprises 14 residues. CDR1 is MDHEN, CDR2 SYDVKM, per germline. Trimming pared 8 bases from V and 5 bases from J, leaving 19 bases between. CDR3: CASSLTEGANEQYF. CDR3 sequence (DNA): TGTGCCAGCTCCCTAACGGAGGGCGCGAACGAGCAGTACTTC.

The genes are TRBV7-9 and TRBJ2-7; TRBD2 matches at 9 bases. The CDR3 length is 15 residues. Germline V lookup: CDR1 SEHNR, CDR2 FQNEAQ (reference sequence). After removal of 5 bases from V and 8 bases from J, the junction contained 13 bases not matched to a gene. Here the CDR3 DNA reads TGTGCCAGCAGCCCCATCGCGGGGGGGGTCGGCCAGCAGTACTTC. Its protein product is CASSPIAGGVGQQYF.

The chain couples TRBV6-1 to TRBJ1-4; the match to TRBD1 covers 7 bases. V lost 4 bases and J lost 8; bases outside the gene matches: 4. Germline V lookup: CDR1 MNHNS, CDR2 SASEGT. The CDR3 covers 13 residues. The CDR3 is CASSAGQLEKLFF. The CDR3 DNA reads as TGTGCCAGCAGTGCGGGACAGCTGGAAAAACTGTTTTTT.

The chain is built from TRBV28 and TRBJ2-1; tentative D call: TRBD1 (5 bases). V lost 3 bases and J 3 bases, leaving 12 bases between the germline ends. This CDR3 is 15 amino acids long. Germline CDR1 MDHEN, CDR2 SYDVKM. The CDR3 region is CASSFPREVYNEQFF. CDR3 DNA: TGTGCCAGCAGTTTCCCCAGGGAAGTCTACAATGAGCAGTTCTTC.

The chain joins TRBV5-1 to TRBJ2-3; 7 bases agree with TRBD1. Losses at the gene ends were 4 bases for V and 1 base for J; bases not matched to a gene: 3. This CDR3 contains 14 residues. Germline CDR1 SGHRS, CDR2 YFSETQ. This chain's CDR3 is CASSPDRGTDTQYF. DNA for the CDR3: TGCGCCAGCAGCCCCGACAGGGGCACAGATACGCAGTATTTT. Drawing the rest from reference TRBV5-1 and TRBJ2-3, the complete variable domain is KAGVTQTPRYLIKTRGQQVTLSCSPISGHRSVSWYQQTPGQGLQFLFEYFSETQRNKGNFPGRFSGRQFSNSRSEMNVSTLELGDSALYLCASSPDRGTDTQYFGPGTRLTVL.

Turning to this clone: The same CDR3 can be traced to other DNA sequences in this sample. The rearrangement links TRBV30 to TRBJ1-1; 9 nucleotides match TRBD1. Per the germline V gene, CDR1 is GTSNPN and CDR2 is SVGIG (reference sequence). V shed 0 bases and J 2 bases; nucleotides not matched to a gene: 1. The CDR3 has 14 amino acids. DNA of the CDR3: TGTGCCTGGAGTGTGGGACAGGGAAACACTGAAGCTTTCTTT. It codes for CAWSVGQGNTEAFF.

The rearrangement uses TRBV27 and TRBJ2-1, with 15 bases that match TRBD2. The trim removed 6 bases at V and 6 bases at J, leaving 0 bases unmatched. Germline CDR1 MNHEY, CDR2 SMNVEV (reference sequence). The CDR3 covers 14 residues. The CDR3 loop reads CASRGLAGGNEQFF. DNA for the CDR3: TGTGCCAGCAGGGGACTAGCGGGAGGCAATGAGCAGTTCTTC.

V usage is TRBV5-6 and J usage is TRBJ2-3, with 11 bases identical to TRBD1. The CDR3 contains 18 residues. The V gene's germline CDR1 is SGHDT and CDR2 YYEEEE. The ends lost 3 bases at V and 4 bases at J; junction bases unmatched: 13. The CDR3 bases are TGTGCCAGCAGCTCCCGGGACAGGGGGAACCTAGTCGCAGATACGCAGTATTTT. Translation gives CASSSRDRGNLVADTQYF.

The gene calls are TRBV5-1 and TRBJ2-7, with TRBD1 identical over 11 bases. CDR1 SGHRS and CDR2 YFSETQ come from the germline V gene. V shed 2 bases and J 3 bases; nucleotides not matched to a gene: 4. The CDR3 is 15 amino acids. CDR3 amino acids: CASSLGTGGGYEQYF. The DNA for the CDR3 is TGCGCCAGCAGCTTAGGGACAGGGGGAGGCTACGAGCAGTACTTC.

This chain joins TRBV11-2 and TRBJ2-7; 9 positions match TRBD1. J was trimmed by 0 bases and V by 5 bases; bases with no gene match: 11. Germline CDR1 SGHAT, CDR2 FQNNGV. The length of the CDR3 is 17 residues. CDR3 coding DNA: TGTGCCAGCAGCGCGAGTGCCGGGACAGGGAGCTCCTACGAGCAGTACTTC. Protein: CASSASAGTGSSYEQYF. The full variable domain, completed using reference TRBV11-2 and TRBJ2-7, is EAGVAQSPRYKIIEKRQSVAFWCNPISGHATLYWYQQILGQGPKLLIQFQNNGVVDDSQLPKDRFSAERLKGVDSTLKIQPAKLEDSAVYLCASSASAGTGSSYEQYFGPGTRLTVT.

V and J are TRBV6-5 and TRBJ1-4; tentatively, D is TRBD1 (5 bases). Trimming stripped 2 bases from V and 7 bases from J, with 11 bases between. Germline-derived CDR1 and CDR2 are MNHEY and SVGAGI. The CDR3 is 14 amino acids. DNA of the CDR3: TGTGCCAGCAGTTACCAGGGAGGGAGTGAAAAACTGTTTTTT. Its protein product is CASSYQGGSEKLFF.

The chain employs TRBV4-1 and TRBJ2-1, with D unresolved. V was trimmed by 1 base and J by 0 bases, leaving 7 bases between them. Per the germline V gene, CDR1 is MGHRA and CDR2 is YSYEKL. CDR3 length: 15 residues. In nucleotides, the CDR3 is TGCGCCAGCAGCCAAGGAGCGAGCTCCTACAATGAGCAGTTCTTC. This encodes CASSQGASSYNEQFF.

The chain is built from TRBV30 and TRBJ1-1, with a possible D match to TRBD1 (6 bases). Deletions cut 4 bases from V and 0 bases from J, with 21 bases between. From germline, CDR1 is GTSNPN and CDR2 SVGIG (reference sequence). This CDR3 region has 17 residues. The CDR3 DNA is TGTGCCTGGATGATAAAGGGGGGGCCGCATCTGAACACTGAAGCTTTCTTT. This encodes CAWMIKGGPHLNTEAFF.

CDR3 in DNA: TGTGCCAGCAGTAGACAGGGGGCAAGGTTAGAGACCCAGTACTTC. Translated, it gives CASSRQGARLETQYF. The chain carries TRBV28 and TRBJ2-5; 10 nucleotides agree with TRBD1. Germline CDR1 is MDHEN and CDR2 is SYDVKM. The trim removed 5 bases at V and 4 bases at J, leaving 7 bases unmatched. The CDR3 contains 15 residues.

V gene TRBV6-5 combines with J gene TRBJ1-4, with D possibly matching TRBD1 (6 bases). The CDR3 is 15 amino acids. Germline CDR1 is MNHEY and CDR2 is SVGAGI. Trimming shortened V by 0 bases and J by 7 bases, and 12 bases separated the two germline ends. CDR3 sequence (DNA): TGTGCCAGCAGTTACTCGGGGCAGGGGACTGAAAAACTGTTTTTT. This translates into CASSYSGQGTEKLFF.

The V gene is TRBV27, the J gene TRBJ2-1; TRBD2 might be the D (6 bases). There are 17 residues in the CDR3. Germline CDR1 is MNHEY and CDR2 is SMNVEV (reference sequence). V gave up 8 bases and J gave up 4 bases, with 24 bases separating them. The CDR3 sequence is CASRTLGGHRSYNEQFF. CDR3 in DNA: TGTGCCAGCCGGACCTTAGGAGGGCATCGATCGTACAATGAGCAGTTCTTC.